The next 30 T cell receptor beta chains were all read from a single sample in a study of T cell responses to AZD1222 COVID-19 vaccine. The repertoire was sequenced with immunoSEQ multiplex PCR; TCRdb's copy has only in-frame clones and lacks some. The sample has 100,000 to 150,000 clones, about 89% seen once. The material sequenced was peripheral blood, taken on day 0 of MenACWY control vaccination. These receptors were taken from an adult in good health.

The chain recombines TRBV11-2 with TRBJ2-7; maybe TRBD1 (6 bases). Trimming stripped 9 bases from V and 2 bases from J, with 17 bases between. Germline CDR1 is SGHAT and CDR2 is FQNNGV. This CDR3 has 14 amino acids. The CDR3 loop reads CASSRDNSAYEQYF. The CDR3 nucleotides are TGTGCCAGTAGCCGGGACAACTCCGCCTACGAGCAGTACTTC.

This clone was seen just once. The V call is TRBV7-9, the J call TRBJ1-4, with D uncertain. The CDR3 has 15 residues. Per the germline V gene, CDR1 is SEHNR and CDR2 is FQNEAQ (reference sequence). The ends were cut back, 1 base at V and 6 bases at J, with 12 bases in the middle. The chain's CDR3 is CASSLEARRDEKLFF. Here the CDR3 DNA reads TGTGCCAGCAGCTTAGAGGCTAGGCGGGATGAAAAACTGTTTTTT.

CDR3 loop: CSASTGTMNTF. The CDR3 region has the DNA TGCAGTGCCAGCACCGGGACAATGAACACCTTC. This sequence joins TRBV20-1 and TRBJ1-2; weak D call: TRBD1 (6 bases). The CDR3 has 11 residues. The germline CDR1 and CDR2 sequences are DFQATT and SNEGSKA (reference sequence). Trimming removed 6 bases at V and 12 bases at J, with 17 bases between.

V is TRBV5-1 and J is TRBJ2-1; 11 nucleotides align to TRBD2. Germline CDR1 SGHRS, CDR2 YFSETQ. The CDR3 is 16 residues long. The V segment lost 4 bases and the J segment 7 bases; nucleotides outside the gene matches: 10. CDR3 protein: CASSLLTSGVGNEQFF. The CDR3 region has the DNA TGCGCCAGCAGCCTACTGACTAGCGGGGTAGGTAATGAGCAGTTCTTC.

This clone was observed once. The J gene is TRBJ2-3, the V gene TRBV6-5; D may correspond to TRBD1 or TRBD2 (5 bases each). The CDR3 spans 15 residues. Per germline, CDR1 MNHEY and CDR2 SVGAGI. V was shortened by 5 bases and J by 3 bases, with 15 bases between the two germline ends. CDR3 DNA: TGTGCCAGCAGTCGACTCCCCGAGGGGACAGATACGCAGTATTTT. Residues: CASSRLPEGTDTQYF.

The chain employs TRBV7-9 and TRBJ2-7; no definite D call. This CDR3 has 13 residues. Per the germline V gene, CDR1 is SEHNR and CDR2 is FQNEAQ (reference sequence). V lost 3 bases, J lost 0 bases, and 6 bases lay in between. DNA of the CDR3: TGTGCCAGCAGCTTTGGGTCCTCCTACGAGCAGTACTTC. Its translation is CASSFGSSYEQYF. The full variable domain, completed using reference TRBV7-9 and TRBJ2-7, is DTGVSQNPRHKITKRGQNVTFRCDPISEHNRLYWYRQTLGQGPEFLTYFQNEAQLEKSRLLSDRFSAERPKGSFSTLEIQRTEQGDSAMYLCASSFGSSYEQYFGPGTRLTVT.

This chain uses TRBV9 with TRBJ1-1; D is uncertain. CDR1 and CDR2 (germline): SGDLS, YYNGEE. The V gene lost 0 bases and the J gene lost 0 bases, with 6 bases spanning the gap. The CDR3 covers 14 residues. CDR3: CASSVGQMNTEAFF. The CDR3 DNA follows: TGTGCCAGCAGCGTAGGCCAGATGAACACTGAAGCTTTCTTT.

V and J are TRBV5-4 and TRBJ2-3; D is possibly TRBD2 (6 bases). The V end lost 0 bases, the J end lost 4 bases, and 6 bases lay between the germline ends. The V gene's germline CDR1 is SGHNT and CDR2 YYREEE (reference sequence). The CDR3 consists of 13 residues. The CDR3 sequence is CASSLGGADTQYF. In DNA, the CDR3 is TGTGCCAGCAGCTTGGGGGGGGCAGATACGCAGTATTTT.

The CDR3 here is CASSSNRDNNEQFF. CDR3 bases: TGTGCCAGCAGCTCGAACCGGGACAACAATGAGCAGTTCTTC. The chain is built from TRBV7-2 and TRBJ2-1, with D perhaps matching TRBD1 (6 bases). The CDR3 totals 14 residues. The V and J ends lost 4 bases and 5 bases respectively, with 12 bases between them. Germline V gene sequence: CDR1 SGHTA, CDR2 FQGNSA.

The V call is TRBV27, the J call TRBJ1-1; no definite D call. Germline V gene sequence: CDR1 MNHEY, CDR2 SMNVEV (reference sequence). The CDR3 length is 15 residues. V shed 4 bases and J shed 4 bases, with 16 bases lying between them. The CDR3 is CASSSLGRESTEAFF. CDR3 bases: TGTGCCAGCAGTTCATTGGGGAGGGAAAGCACTGAAGCTTTCTTT.

The CDR3 sequence is CASSTTGNAYEQYF. In DNA form, the CDR3 reads TGTGCCAGCAGCACAACAGGGAACGCCTACGAGCAGTACTTC. This chain uses TRBV9 with TRBJ2-7; weak D call: TRBD1 (6 bases). CDR1 and CDR2 from the germline V gene are SGDLS and YYNGEE. The V and J ends lost 4 bases and 2 bases respectively, with 13 bases between them. The CDR3 totals 14 residues.

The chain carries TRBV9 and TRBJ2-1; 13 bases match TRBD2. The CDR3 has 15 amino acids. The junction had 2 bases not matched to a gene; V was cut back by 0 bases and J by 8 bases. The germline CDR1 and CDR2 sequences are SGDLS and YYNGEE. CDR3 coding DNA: TGTGCCAGCAGCGTAGTGGGACTAGCGGGATATGAGCAGTTCTTC. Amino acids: CASSVVGLAGYEQFF.

The CDR3 reads CASSRGGQAFGGIYEQYF. CDR3 nucleotides: TGTGCCAGCAGCCGCGGGGGACAGGCCTTTGGTGGGATCTACGAGCAGTACTTC. The V and J genes are TRBV7-2 and TRBJ2-7; tentative D call: TRBD1 (8 bases). Germline assignment: CDR1 SGHTA and CDR2 FQGNSA. The CDR3 runs to 18 residues. The ends were cut back, 5 bases at V and 3 bases at J, with 26 bases in the middle.

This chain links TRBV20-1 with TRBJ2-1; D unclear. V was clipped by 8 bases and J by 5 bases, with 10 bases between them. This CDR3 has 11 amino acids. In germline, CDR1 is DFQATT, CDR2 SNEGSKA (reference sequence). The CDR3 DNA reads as TGCAGTCGCTACACTAACAATGAGCAGTTCTTC. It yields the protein CSRYTNNEQFF.

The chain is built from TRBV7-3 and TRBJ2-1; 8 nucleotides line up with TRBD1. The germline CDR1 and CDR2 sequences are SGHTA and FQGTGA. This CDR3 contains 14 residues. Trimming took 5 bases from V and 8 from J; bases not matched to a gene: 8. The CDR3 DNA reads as TGTGCCAGCAGCCCAGGACAGGGAAGGGATGAGCAGTTCTTC. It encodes CASSPGQGRDEQFF.

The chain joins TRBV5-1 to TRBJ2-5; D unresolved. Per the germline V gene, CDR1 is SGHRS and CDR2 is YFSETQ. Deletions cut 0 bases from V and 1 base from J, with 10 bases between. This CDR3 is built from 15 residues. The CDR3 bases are TGCGCCAGCAGCTTGGGTACTCACAGCCAAGAGACCCAGTACTTC. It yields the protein CASSLGTHSQETQYF.

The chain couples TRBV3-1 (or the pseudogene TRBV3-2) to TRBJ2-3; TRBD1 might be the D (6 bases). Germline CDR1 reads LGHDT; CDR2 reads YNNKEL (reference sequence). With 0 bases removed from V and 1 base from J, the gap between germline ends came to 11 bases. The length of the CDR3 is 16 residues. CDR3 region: CASSQDLGQRTDTQYF. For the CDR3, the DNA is TGTGCCAGCAGCCAAGATCTAGGACAGCGCACAGATACGCAGTATTTT.

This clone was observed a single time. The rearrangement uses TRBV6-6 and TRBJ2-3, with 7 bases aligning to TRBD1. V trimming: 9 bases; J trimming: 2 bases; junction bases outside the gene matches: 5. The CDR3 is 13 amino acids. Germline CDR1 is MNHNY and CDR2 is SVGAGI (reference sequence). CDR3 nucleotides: TGTGCCAGAGAGACAGGGTCCACAGATACGCAGTATTTT. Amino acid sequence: CARETGSTDTQYF.

The chain's CDR3 is CASSLSPNMNTEAFF. CDR3 sequence (DNA): TGTGCCAGCAGTTTATCGCCCAACATGAACACTGAAGCTTTCTTT. The gene calls are TRBV27 and TRBJ1-1, with unresolved D. Trimming took off 0 bases at V and 0 bases at J, with 8 bases between the two ends. Germline V gene data show CDR1 as MNHEY and CDR2 as SMNVEV (reference sequence). This CDR3 has 15 amino acids.

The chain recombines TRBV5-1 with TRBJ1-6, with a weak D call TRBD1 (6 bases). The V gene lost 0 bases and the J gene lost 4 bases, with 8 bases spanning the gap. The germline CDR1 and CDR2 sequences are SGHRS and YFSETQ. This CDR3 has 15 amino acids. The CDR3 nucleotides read TGCGCCAGCAGCTTGGGACAGGTTTATAATTCACCCCTCCACTTT. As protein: CASSLGQVYNSPLHF.

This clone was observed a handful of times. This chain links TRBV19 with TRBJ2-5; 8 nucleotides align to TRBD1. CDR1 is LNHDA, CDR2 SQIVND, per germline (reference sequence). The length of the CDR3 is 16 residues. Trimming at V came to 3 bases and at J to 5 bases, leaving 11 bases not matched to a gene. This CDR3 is CASSIEGRGPLETQYF. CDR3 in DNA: TGTGCCAGTAGTATCGAGGGCAGGGGGCCCCTGGAGACCCAGTACTTC.

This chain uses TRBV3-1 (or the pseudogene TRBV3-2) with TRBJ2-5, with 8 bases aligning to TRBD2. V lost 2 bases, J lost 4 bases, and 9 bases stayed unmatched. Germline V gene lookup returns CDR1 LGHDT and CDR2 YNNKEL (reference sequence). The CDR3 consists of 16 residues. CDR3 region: CASSQSGSILGETQYF. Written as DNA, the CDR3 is TGTGCCAGCAGCCAAAGCGGGAGCATATTGGGAGAGACCCAGTACTTC.

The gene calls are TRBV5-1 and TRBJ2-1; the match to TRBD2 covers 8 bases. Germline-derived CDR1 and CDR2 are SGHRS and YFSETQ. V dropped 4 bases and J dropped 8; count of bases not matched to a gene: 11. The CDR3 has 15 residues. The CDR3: CASSPSGLDVDEQFF. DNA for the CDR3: TGCGCCAGCAGCCCCTCGGGACTAGATGTCGATGAGCAGTTCTTC.

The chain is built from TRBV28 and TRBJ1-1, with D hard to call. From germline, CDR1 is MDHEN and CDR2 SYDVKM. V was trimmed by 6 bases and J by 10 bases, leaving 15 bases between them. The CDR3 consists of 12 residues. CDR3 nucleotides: TGTGCCAGCAGCCCCCCCCTATTAAGAGCTTTCTTT. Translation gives CASSPPLLRAFF.

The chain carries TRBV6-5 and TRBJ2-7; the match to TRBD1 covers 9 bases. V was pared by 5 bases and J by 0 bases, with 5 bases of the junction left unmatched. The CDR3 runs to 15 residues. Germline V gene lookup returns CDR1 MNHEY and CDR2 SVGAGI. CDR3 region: CASSRTGGDSYEQYF. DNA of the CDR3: TGTGCCAGCAGTAGAACAGGGGGCGACTCCTACGAGCAGTACTTC.

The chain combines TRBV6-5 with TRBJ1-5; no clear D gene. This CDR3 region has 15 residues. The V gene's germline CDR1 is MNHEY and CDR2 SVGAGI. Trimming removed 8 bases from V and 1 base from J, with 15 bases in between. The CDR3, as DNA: TGTGCCAGCGGATTATTCCCGGACAGCAATCAGCCCCAGCATTTT. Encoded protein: CASGLFPDSNQPQHF.

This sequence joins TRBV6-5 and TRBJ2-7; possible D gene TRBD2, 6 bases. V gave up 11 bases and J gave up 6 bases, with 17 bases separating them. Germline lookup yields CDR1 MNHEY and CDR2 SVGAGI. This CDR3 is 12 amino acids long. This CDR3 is CASRRDSPEQYF. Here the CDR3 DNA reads TGTGCCTCGAGGCGGGACTCCCCCGAGCAGTACTTC.

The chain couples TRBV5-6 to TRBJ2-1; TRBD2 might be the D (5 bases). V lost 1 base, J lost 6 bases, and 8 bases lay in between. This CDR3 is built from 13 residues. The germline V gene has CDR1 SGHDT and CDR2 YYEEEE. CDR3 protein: CASSLLTTNEQFF. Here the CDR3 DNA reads TGTGCCAGCAGCTTGCTGACTACCAATGAGCAGTTCTTC.

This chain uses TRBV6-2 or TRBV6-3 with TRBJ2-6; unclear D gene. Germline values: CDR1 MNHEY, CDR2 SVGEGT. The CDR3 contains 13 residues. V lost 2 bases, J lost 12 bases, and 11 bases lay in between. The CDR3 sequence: CASSYLSPPVLTF. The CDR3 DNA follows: TGTGCCAGCAGTTACCTCTCCCCGCCCGTCCTGACTTTC.

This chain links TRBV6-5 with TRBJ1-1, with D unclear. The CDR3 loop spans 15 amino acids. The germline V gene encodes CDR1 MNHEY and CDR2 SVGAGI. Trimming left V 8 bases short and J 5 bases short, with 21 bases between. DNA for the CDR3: TGTGCCAGCCGCTCCCCCCGGGCCATGTTGACTGAAGCTTTCTTT. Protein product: CASRSPRAMLTEAFF.